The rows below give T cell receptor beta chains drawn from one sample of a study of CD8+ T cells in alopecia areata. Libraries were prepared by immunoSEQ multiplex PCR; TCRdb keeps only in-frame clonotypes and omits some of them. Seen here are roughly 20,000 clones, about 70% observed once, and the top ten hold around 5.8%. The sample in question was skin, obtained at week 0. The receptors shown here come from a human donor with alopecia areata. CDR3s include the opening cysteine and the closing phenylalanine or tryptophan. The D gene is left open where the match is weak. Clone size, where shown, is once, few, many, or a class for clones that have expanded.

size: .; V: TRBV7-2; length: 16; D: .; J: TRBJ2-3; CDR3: CASTWGGTASTDTQYF; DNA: TGTGCCAGCACCTGGGGGGGGACAGCTAGCACAGATACGCAGTATTTT
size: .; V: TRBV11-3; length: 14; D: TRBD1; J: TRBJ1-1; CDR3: CASSLQGANTEAFF; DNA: TGTGCCAGCAGCTTACAGGGGGCAAACACTGAAGCTTTCTTT
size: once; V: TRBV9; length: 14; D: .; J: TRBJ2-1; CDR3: CASNGGSSYNEQFF; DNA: TGTGCCAGCAACGGGGGCTCATCCTACAATGAGCAGTTCTTC
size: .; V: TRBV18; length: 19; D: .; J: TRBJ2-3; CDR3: CASSPGHRHILTFRDTQYF; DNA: TGTGCCAGCTCACCCGGGCATAGACACATACTAACGTTTAGAGATACGCAGTATTTT
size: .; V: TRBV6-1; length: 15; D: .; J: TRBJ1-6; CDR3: CASSLTYAYNSPLHF; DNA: TGTGCCAGCAGCCTGACTTATGCCTATAATTCACCCCTCCACTTT
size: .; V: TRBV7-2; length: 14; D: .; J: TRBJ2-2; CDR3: CASRSGSNTGELFF; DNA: TGTGCCAGCAGATCCGGGAGCAACACCGGGGAGCTGTTTTTT
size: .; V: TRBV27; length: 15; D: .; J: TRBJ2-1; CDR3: CASSLNGGAYNEQFF; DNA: TGTGCCAGCAGTTTGAACGGGGGCGCCTACAATGAGCAGTTCTTC
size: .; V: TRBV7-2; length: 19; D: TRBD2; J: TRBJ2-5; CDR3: CASSPLLGFGGGGRETQYF; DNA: TGTGCCAGCAGCCCCCTCCTTGGTTTTGGGGGGGGTGGTAGGGAGACCCAGTACTTC
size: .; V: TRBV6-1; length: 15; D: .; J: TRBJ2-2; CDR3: CASSVAGLLTGELFF; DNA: TGTGCCAGCAGTGTCGCGGGACTTCTCACCGGGGAGCTGTTTTTT
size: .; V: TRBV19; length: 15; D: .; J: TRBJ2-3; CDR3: CASSIGRPSTDTQYF; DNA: TGTGCCAGTAGTATTGGGAGACCTAGCACAGATACGCAGTATTTT
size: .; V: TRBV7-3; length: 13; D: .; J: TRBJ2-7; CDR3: CASSFGRAYEQYF; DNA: TGTGCCAGCAGCTTCGGCAGGGCCTACGAGCAGTACTTC
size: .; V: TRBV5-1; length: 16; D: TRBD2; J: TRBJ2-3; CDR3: CARSLAAGGSTDTQYF; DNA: TGCGCCCGCAGCTTGGCCGCGGGGGGGAGCACAGATACGCAGTATTTT
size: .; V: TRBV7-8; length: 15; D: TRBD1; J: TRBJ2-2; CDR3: CASSLATGYGGELFF; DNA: TGTGCCAGCAGCTTAGCGACAGGGTACGGCGGGGAGCTGTTTTTT
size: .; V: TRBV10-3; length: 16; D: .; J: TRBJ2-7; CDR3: CAISESIGADSYEQYF; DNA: TGTGCCATCAGTGAGTCGATTGGCGCAGACTCCTACGAGCAGTACTTC
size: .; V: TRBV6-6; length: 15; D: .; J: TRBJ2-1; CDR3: CASIPETEVYNEQFF; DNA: TGTGCCAGCATCCCAGAAACGGAAGTTTACAATGAGCAGTTCTTC
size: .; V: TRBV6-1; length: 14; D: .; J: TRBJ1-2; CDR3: CASSEVRGQEGYTF; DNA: TGTGCCAGCAGTGAAGTTCGGGGGCAGGAGGGCTACACCTTC
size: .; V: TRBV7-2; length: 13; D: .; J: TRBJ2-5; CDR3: CASSLVLGETQYF; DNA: TGTGCCAGCAGCTTAGTATTGGGGGAGACCCAGTACTTC
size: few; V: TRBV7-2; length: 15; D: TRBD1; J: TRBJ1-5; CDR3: CASSLGTGGNQPQHF; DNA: TGTGCCAGCAGCTTGGGAACAGGGGGCAACCAGCCCCAGCATTTT
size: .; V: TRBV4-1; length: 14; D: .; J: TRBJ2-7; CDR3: CASSPTPGDYEQYF; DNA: TGCGCCAGCAGCCCCACCCCGGGGGACTACGAGCAGTACTTC
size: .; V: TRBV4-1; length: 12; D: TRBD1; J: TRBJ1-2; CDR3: CASSPGTVGYTF; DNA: TGTGCCAGCAGCCCTGGGACAGTTGGCTACACCTTC
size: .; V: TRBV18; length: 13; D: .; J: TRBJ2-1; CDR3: CASSPGTDNEQFF; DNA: TGTGCCAGCTCACCAGGGACGGATAATGAGCAGTTCTTC
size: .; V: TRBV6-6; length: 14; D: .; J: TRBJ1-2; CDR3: CASSIQGGGYGYTF; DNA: TGTGCCAGCAGCATACAGGGTGGGGGCTATGGCTACACCTTC
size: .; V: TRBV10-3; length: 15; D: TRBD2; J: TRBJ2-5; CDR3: CAITKGLAEGETQYF; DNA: TGTGCCATCACTAAGGGACTAGCGGAAGGAGAGACCCAGTACTTC
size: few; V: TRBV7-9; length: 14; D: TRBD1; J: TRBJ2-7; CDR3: CASSSADRTYEQYF; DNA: TGTGCCAGCAGCTCAGCGGACAGGACCTACGAGCAGTACTTC
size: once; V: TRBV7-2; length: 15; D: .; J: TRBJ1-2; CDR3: CASSLMNRARNGYTF; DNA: TGTGCCAGCAGCTTAATGAACCGGGCAAGGAATGGCTACACCTTC
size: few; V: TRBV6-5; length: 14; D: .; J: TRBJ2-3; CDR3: CASSLEGGWYTQYF; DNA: TGTGCCAGCAGCCTGGAGGGGGGGTGGTATACGCAGTATTTT
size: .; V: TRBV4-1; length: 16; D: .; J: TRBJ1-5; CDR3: CASSPEAGRVNQPQHF; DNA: TGCGCCAGCAGCCCAGAGGCAGGGCGGGTGAATCAGCCCCAGCATTTT
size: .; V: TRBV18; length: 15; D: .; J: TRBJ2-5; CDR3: CASSPRLPYQETQYF; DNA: TGTGCCAGCTCACCAAGGTTGCCCTACCAAGAGACCCAGTACTTC
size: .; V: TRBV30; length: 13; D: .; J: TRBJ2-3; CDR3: CAWSVQGSDTQYF; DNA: TGTGCCTGGAGTGTACAGGGTTCAGATACGCAGTATTTT
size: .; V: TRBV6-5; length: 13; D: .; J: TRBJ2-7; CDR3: CASGSDGFYEQYF; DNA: TGTGCCAGCGGGTCCGACGGCTTCTACGAGCAGTACTTC
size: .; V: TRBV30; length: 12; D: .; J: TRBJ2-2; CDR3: CAWKWLGGELFF; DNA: TGTGCCTGGAAGTGGCTTGGCGGGGAGCTGTTTTTT